The clone carrying this T cell receptor (beta chain) was seen a handful of times. CDR1 is MNHEY, CDR2 SVGAGI, per germline. The V and J ends lost 0 bases and 0 bases, in that order; junction bases with no gene match: 4. This CDR3 is 18 amino acids long. Primed by a sample-barcoded 5' primer and a J-beta primer mix, a second PCR proceeded for about 6 to 12 cycles. TCRdb fed the 5' RACE reads into MiXCR, producing one record per CDR3 protein. The table lists 750,000 or so distinct CDR3 sequences, 25% of them singletons. The record originates from a study of blood T cells in healthy people across ages. These data were also reused for a study on T cells of mothers and their children.

Sequences were obtained from blood. The receptor's source is a boy younger than 18 in good health. The chain joins TRBV6-5 to TRBJ2-6; 8 nucleotides line up with TRBD1. CDR3 loop: CASSYSRTGTSGANVLTF. The CDR3 DNA reads as TGTGCCAGCAGTTACTCGAGGACAGGGACCTCTGGGGCCAACGTCCTGACTTTC.